These 12 T cell receptor beta chains came from one sample sequenced in a study of CD8 T cells in Susac syndrome. Random-hexamer reverse transcription was applied to about 0.45 to 1 ug RNA. Via MiXCR, TCRdb re-called the immunoSEQ multiplex PCR reads, giving one row per CDR3 protein. Of about 160,000 distinct CDR3 sequences in the sample, approximately 94% were seen once. Sequenced: CD4+ T cells from PBMCs. The receptor source for this set is a human donor with multiple sclerosis.

This clonotype was observed a single time. The chain joins TRBV30 to TRBJ2-7, with D maybe TRBD1 (5 bases). Germline V lookup: CDR1 GTSNPN, CDR2 SVGIG (reference sequence). The length of the CDR3 is 15 residues. Between the trimmed V and J ends, which lost 0 bases and 0 bases, there was a span of 12 bases. The CDR3 DNA reads TGTGCCTGGAGTGTTGGGGCTGTCAGCTCCTACGAGCAGTACTTC. It encodes CAWSVGAVSSYEQYF.

This clonotype was seen a single time. The chain employs TRBV29-1 and TRBJ2-5; 7 nucleotides agree with TRBD1. The CDR3 runs 15 residues. Looked up from germline, CDR1 is SQVTM and CDR2 is ANQGSEA. With 4 bases clipped from V and 1 base from J, the junction kept 9 bases outside the gene matches. The CDR3 DNA is TGCAGCGTTGGCCGGACAGGTGGGGGCCAAGAGACCCAGTACTTC. Amino acids: CSVGRTGGGQETQYF.

The genes are TRBV5-1 and TRBJ2-2; D may correspond to TRBD1 or TRBD2 (5 bases each). The V end was cut by 0 bases, the J end by 5 bases, with 8 bases between. The CDR3 contains 14 residues. Germline lookup yields CDR1 SGHRS and CDR2 YFSETQ. The CDR3 region has the DNA TGCGCCAGCAGCTTGGTTGGGACGACCGGGGAGCTGTTTTTT. This gives the protein CASSLVGTTGELFF.

The chain couples TRBV14 to TRBJ1-1; perhaps TRBD1 as D (5 bases). V gave up 7 bases and J gave up 1 base, with 10 bases separating them. The V gene's germline CDR1 is SGHDN and CDR2 FVKESK. The CDR3 is 13 amino acids. The DNA for the CDR3 is TGTGCCAGCACCCTAAGGGGGAACACTGAAGCTTTCTTT. Translated, it gives CASTLRGNTEAFF.

The chain couples TRBV19 to TRBJ2-5, with D possibly being TRBD1 (6 bases). CDR3 size: 14 residues. Trimming stripped 5 bases from V and 5 bases from J, with 15 bases between. From germline, CDR1 is LNHDA and CDR2 SQIVND (reference sequence). The CDR3 nucleotides read TGTGCCAGTAGTTATGGGCCGAGGGGGGAGACCCAGTACTTC. Protein product: CASSYGPRGETQYF.

The V and J genes are TRBV18 and TRBJ1-4; unclear D gene. Germline values: CDR1 KGHSH, CDR2 LQKENI. This CDR3 has 15 residues. The V end was cut by 4 bases, the J end by 7 bases, with 16 bases between. CDR3 nucleotide sequence: TGTGCCAGCTCACGGACGGAGGCTATGAGTGAAAAACTGTTTTTT. Translating it yields CASSRTEAMSEKLFF.

The chain combines TRBV12-3 or TRBV12-4 with TRBJ2-4; 9 bases align to TRBD2. The V segment lost 7 bases and the J segment 0 bases; nucleotides outside the gene matches: 19. The CDR3 has 20 residues. CDR3 nucleotide sequence: TGTGCCAGCACCCGAACCGGGACTAGCTCACCCTCGGCAGCCAAAAACATTCAGTACTTC. Amino acids: CASTRTGTSSPSAAKNIQYF.

A remark on this clonotype: One junction end does not reproduce the germline sequence, and a read error may be involved. The genes are TRBV23-1 and TRBJ1-5; 10 bases map to TRBD1. TRBV23-1 counts as an open reading frame of uncertain function. The CDR3 is made up of 16 amino acids. CDR3 sequence (DNA): TGCGCCAGCAGCCAATGGACTGGACAGGGGGATCAGCCCCAGCATTTT. It translates to CASSQWTGQGDQPQHF.

The chain recombines TRBV20-1 with TRBJ2-5; 7 nucleotides agree with TRBD2. Germline V CDR1 and CDR2: DFQATT, SNEGSKA (reference sequence). The ends lost 5 bases at V and 4 bases at J; junction bases unmatched: 7. The CDR3 sequence is 13 residues long. The CDR3 region is CSAPWTSGETQYF. CDR3 sequence (DNA): TGCAGTGCTCCGTGGACTAGTGGAGAGACCCAGTACTTC.

This clonotype was observed a handful of times. V is TRBV5-1 and J is TRBJ2-1, with 13 bases aligning to TRBD2. This CDR3 has 15 amino acids. V lost 0 bases to trimming and J lost 8 bases; unmatched junction nucleotides: 2. CDR1 SGHRS and CDR2 YFSETQ come from the germline V gene. CDR3 amino acids: CASSLGTSGSYEQFF. In DNA, the CDR3 is TGCGCCAGCAGCTTGGGGACTAGCGGGAGTTATGAGCAGTTCTTC.

This chain links TRBV7-3 with TRBJ1-1, with 8 bases aligning to TRBD1. From germline, CDR1 is SGHTA and CDR2 FQGTGA. This CDR3 is built from 15 residues. V shed 5 bases, J shed 7 bases, and the junction held 12 bases outside the gene matches. The CDR3 sequence is CASSPTPRGLSEAFF. Written as DNA, the CDR3 is TGTGCCAGCAGCCCGACGCCCAGGGGGCTAAGTGAAGCTTTCTTT.

The chain links TRBV5-1 to TRBJ1-1; D ambiguous. The V end was cut by 0 bases, the J end by 1 base, with 7 bases between. Germline loops: CDR1 SGHRS, CDR2 YFSETQ. The CDR3 has 14 amino acids. CDR3 region: CASSLAQPNTEAFF. CDR3 DNA sequence: TGCGCCAGCAGCTTGGCACAGCCGAACACTGAAGCTTTCTTT.